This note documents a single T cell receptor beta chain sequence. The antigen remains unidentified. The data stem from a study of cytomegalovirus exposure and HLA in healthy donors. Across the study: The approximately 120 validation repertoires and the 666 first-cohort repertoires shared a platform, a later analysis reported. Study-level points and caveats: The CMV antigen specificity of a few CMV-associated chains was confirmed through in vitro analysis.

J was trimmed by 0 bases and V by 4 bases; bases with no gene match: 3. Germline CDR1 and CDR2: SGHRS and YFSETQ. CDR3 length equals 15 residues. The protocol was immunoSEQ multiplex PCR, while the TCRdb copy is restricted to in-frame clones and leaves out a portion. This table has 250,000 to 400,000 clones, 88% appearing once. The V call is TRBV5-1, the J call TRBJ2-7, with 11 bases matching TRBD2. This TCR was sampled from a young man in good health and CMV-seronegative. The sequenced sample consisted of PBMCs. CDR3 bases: TGCGCCAGCAGCGAGACTAGCGGGGTCTCCTACGAGCAGTACTTC. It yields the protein CASSETSGVSYEQYF. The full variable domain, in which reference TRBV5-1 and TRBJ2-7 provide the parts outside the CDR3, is KAGVTQTPRYLIKTRGQQVTLSCSPISGHRSVSWYQQTPGQGLQFLFEYFSETQRNKGNFPGRFSGRQFSNSRSEMNVSTLELGDSALYLCASSETSGVSYEQYFGPGTRLTVT.